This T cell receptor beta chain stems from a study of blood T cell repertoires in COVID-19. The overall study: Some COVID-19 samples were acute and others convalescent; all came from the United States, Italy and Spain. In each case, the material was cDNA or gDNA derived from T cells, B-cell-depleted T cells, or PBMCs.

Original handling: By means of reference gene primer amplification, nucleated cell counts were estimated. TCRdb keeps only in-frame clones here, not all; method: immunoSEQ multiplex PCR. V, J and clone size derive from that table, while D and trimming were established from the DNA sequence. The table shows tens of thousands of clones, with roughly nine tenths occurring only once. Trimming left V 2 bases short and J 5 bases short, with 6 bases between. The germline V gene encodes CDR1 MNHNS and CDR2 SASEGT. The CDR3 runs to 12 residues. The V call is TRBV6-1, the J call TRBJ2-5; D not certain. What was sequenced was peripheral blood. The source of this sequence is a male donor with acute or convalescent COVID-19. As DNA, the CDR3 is TGTGCCAGCAGTGAATCACGGGAGACCCAGTACTTC. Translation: CASSESRETQYF.